This TCR beta chain was retrieved from a study of blood T cells in healthy people across ages. Study findings and constraints: A strong correlation was found between TCR beta diversity and the percentage of naive T cells. Since the PBMCs were unsorted, naive and antigen-experienced cells could not be conclusively compared.

As for this clonotype: Its specificity is unknown.

Isolation yielded PBMCs, at least 7 million per sample, in every case. The germline V gene encodes CDR1 LNHDA and CDR2 SQIVND (reference sequence). Trimming cost V 4 bases and J 4 bases, with 8 bases left between them. This CDR3 comprises 13 residues. A sample-barcoded 5' primer and a J-beta primer mix were used in a second PCR of roughly 6 to 12 cycles. TCRdb redid the calling of the 5' RACE reads with MiXCR, one entry per CDR3 protein. The sample contains around 1,800,000 distinct CDR3 sequences, approximately 40% of which appear only once. The rearrangement joins TRBV19 to TRBJ1-5; D gene unclear. The sample consisted of blood. The sequence was obtained from a human donor in good health. The CDR3 spells CASSTQGNQPQHF. Here the CDR3 DNA reads TGTGCCAGTAGTACCCAAGGAAATCAGCCCCAGCATTTT.